These 21 T cell receptor beta chains share one sample of origin, sequenced in a study of early T cells in non-severe SARS-CoV-2 infection. TCRdb passed the 5' RACE reads through MiXCR, listing each CDR3 protein once. The sample lists some 22,000 distinct CDR3 sequences; 3.5% to 5% were seen once. The specimen sequenced was whole blood. All receptors come from an adult who was a healthcare worker with PCR-confirmed SARS-CoV-2 infection or an uninfected control (not recorded which).

This clonotype was detected ten times or more. The chain uses TRBV7-2 and TRBJ1-1, with 7 bases aligning to TRBD1. CDR3 size: 14 residues. The junction had 6 bases not matched to a gene; V was cut back by 4 bases and J by 4 bases. Germline-derived CDR1 and CDR2 are SGHTA and FQGNSA. CDR3: CASSYTGASTEAFF. DNA of the CDR3: TGTGCCAGCAGCTACACAGGGGCGAGCACTGAAGCTTTCTTT.

The chain recombines TRBV6-5 with TRBJ1-5; 8 bases are shared with TRBD1. The J segment lost 7 bases and the V segment lost 6 bases, leaving 8 bases of the junction unmatched. CDR3 length: 14 residues. Germline V CDR1 and CDR2: MNHEY, SVGAGI. The CDR3 DNA reads as TGTGCCAGCAGATCGACAGGGGCTCGGCAGCCCCAGCATTTT. Its protein product is CASRSTGARQPQHF.

This clonotype has ten or more counts. This sequence joins TRBV2 and TRBJ2-3; possibly TRBD2 for D (7 bases). V was cut by 6 bases and J by 4 bases, with 14 bases left in between. The CDR3 runs to 14 residues. Germline CDR1 is SNHLY and CDR2 is FYNNEI. The CDR3 here is CASRFSGGPDTQYF. CDR3 DNA sequence: TGTGCCAGCAGGTTCTCGGGGGGCCCAGATACGCAGTATTTT.

In its sample, this clonotype was seen many times. V is TRBV10-3 and J is TRBJ2-7, with 8 bases matching TRBD1. Germline assignment: CDR1 ENHRY and CDR2 SYGVKD. Trimming took 7 bases from V and 0 from J; bases not matched to a gene: 20. The CDR3 runs 19 residues. CDR3 protein: CAIKVLSPWGQANSYEQYF. In DNA, the CDR3 is TGTGCCATCAAGGTTCTGTCTCCGTGGGGACAGGCGAACTCCTACGAGCAGTACTTC.

CDR3 sequence: CSASRTAAYGYTF. CDR3 nucleotide sequence: TGCAGTGCCTCGAGGACGGCGGCCTATGGCTACACCTTC. The chain recombines TRBV20-1 with TRBJ1-2; D is unclear. Germline-derived CDR1 and CDR2 are DFQATT and SNEGSKA (reference sequence). V was cut by 6 bases and J by 4 bases, with 15 bases left in between. The CDR3 extends over 13 amino acids.

This clonotype was recorded many times. The chain has TRBV3-1 and TRBJ2-7, with 8 bases lining up with TRBD2. The V gene end was trimmed by 4 bases and the J gene end by 2 bases; junction bases not matched to a gene: 10. The CDR3 covers 16 residues. Germline CDR1 is LGHDT and CDR2 is YNNKEL (reference sequence). The CDR3 nucleotides read TGTGCCAGCAGCCCTTACGTCGGGGGGGGACCCTACGAGCAGTACTTC. This encodes CASSPYVGGGPYEQYF.

This clonotype is judged medium-sized. The DNA for the CDR3 is TGTGCCAGCAGTGATGTGTGGAATGAGCAGTTCTTC. Its protein is CASSDVWNEQFF. The gene calls are TRBV2 and TRBJ2-1; D ambiguous. The CDR3 covers 12 residues. Germline CDR1 and CDR2: SNHLY and FYNNEI. V dropped 3 bases and J dropped 7 bases, with 7 bases sitting between them.

The chain combines TRBV4-2 with TRBJ2-5; the D gene is possibly TRBD2 (6 bases). The CDR3 spans 16 residues. V gave up 3 bases and J gave up 5 bases, with 19 bases separating them. Germline V gene data show CDR1 as LGHNA and CDR2 as YNFKEQ. The CDR3 coding sequence is TGTGCCAGCAGCCACGGGGTTCACGCGGAGGGGGAGACCCAGTACTTC. Encoded protein: CASSHGVHAEGETQYF.

This clonotype appeared many times. The chain employs TRBV7-3 and TRBJ2-2, with 12 bases that match TRBD1. With V trimmed by 5 bases and J by 6 bases, 13 bases remained unmatched. Germline values: CDR1 SGHTA, CDR2 FQGTGA. This CDR3 is 18 amino acids long. CDR3 DNA sequence: TGTGCCAGCAGCCCCCGTTTCTTGGGACAGGGGGCGTCCGGGGAGCTGTTTTTT. As protein: CASSPRFLGQGASGELFF.

This chain joins TRBV7-9 and TRBJ1-2, with D perhaps matching TRBD1 (6 bases). The ends were cut back, 3 bases at V and 8 bases at J, with 7 bases in the middle. Looked up from germline, CDR1 is SEHNR and CDR2 is FQNEAQ (reference sequence). The CDR3 sequence is 11 residues long. CDR3 sequence reads: CASSFDRGYTF. CDR3 DNA sequence: TGTGCCAGCAGCTTCGACAGGGGCTACACCTTC.

This clonotype was seen a few times. This chain joins TRBV4-2 and TRBJ2-3; 11 nucleotides agree with TRBD2. After removal of 1 base from V and 0 bases from J, the junction contained 6 bases not matched to a gene. The length of the CDR3 is 18 residues. CDR1 LGHNA and CDR2 YNFKEQ come from the germline V gene. This CDR3 is CASSQARGLAGSTDTQYF. In nucleotides, the CDR3 is TGTGCCAGCAGCCAAGCACGCGGACTAGCGGGCAGCACAGATACGCAGTATTTT.

The rearrangement joins TRBV30 to TRBJ2-3; 8 positions match TRBD1. The ends lost 5 bases at V and 2 bases at J; junction bases unmatched: 9. From germline, CDR1 is GTSNPN and CDR2 SVGIG (reference sequence). The CDR3 covers 15 residues. The CDR3 loop is CAWSKGQAPTDTQYF. The CDR3 DNA is TGTGCCTGGTCCAAGGGACAGGCCCCCACAGATACGCAGTATTTT.

This clonotype came up many times. The chain combines TRBV3-1 with TRBJ2-5, with D maybe TRBD1 (5 bases). Germline CDR1 is LGHDT and CDR2 is YNNKEL (reference sequence). V gave up 7 bases and J gave up 3 bases, with 9 bases separating them. CDR3 size: 12 residues. The CDR3 reads CASTLGEETQYF. CDR3 coding DNA: TGTGCCAGCACATTAGGGGAAGAGACCCAGTACTTC.

Ten or more counts support this clonotype. V gene TRBV7-2 combines with J gene TRBJ2-1, with 9 nucleotides matching TRBD2. CDR1 is SGHTA, CDR2 FQGNSA, per germline. The ends lost 2 bases at V and 9 bases at J; junction bases unmatched: 8. CDR3 length: 15 amino acids. As DNA, the CDR3 is TGTGCCAGCAGCTTAAGAGGCGGGGGGGCGATTGAGCAGTTCTTC. Translating gives CASSLRGGGAIEQFF. The variable domain in full, with the rest retrieved from reference TRBV7-2 and TRBJ2-1, is GAGVSQSPSNKVTEKGKDVELRCDPISGHTALYWYRQSLGQGLEFLIYFQGNSAPDKSGLPSDRFSAERTGGSVSTLTIQRTQQEDSAVYLCASSLRGGGAIEQFFGPGTRLTVL.

Ten or more counts support this clonotype. The V call is TRBV28, the J call TRBJ1-5; D possibly corresponds to TRBD1 (6 bases). Germline assignment: CDR1 MDHEN and CDR2 SYDVKM. Trimming cost V 5 bases and J 3 bases, with 11 bases left between them. CDR3 size: 14 residues. The CDR3 here is CASSRGQPNQPQHF. The DNA of the CDR3 is TGTGCCAGCAGTCGCGGACAGCCCAATCAGCCCCAGCATTTT.

For this clonotype: Being one base from a much bigger clone, this may be a read error. V usage is TRBV7-8 and J usage is TRBJ2-3; 7 bases map to TRBD1. This CDR3 comprises 15 residues. Germline V CDR1 and CDR2: SGHVS, FQNEAQ. The ends lost 1 base at V and 2 bases at J; junction bases unmatched: 3. This chain's CDR3 is CASSLGQGDTDTQYF. The CDR3 bases are TGTGCCAGCAGCTTAGGGCAGGGGGACACAGATACGCAGTATTTT.

Ten or more counts support this clonotype. V gene TRBV7-6 combines with J gene TRBJ2-1; D may match TRBD1 or TRBD2 (6 bases each). The CDR3 consists of 15 residues. From germline, CDR1 is SGHVS and CDR2 FNYEAQ. The germline V and J ends were trimmed by 5 bases and 6 bases, with 17 bases remaining between them. The CDR3 nucleotides read TGTGCCAGCAGCGCTCCCGGGGGCCGGGGCAATGAGCAGTTCTTC. Translating it yields CASSAPGGRGNEQFF. The whole variable domain, filled in from reference TRBV7-6 and TRBJ2-1, reads GAGVSQSPRYKVTKRGQDVALRCDPISGHVSLYWYRQALGQGPEFLTYFNYEAQQDKSGLPNDRFSAERPEGSISTLTIQRTEQRDSAMYRCASSAPGGRGNEQFFGPGTRLTVL.

The rearrangement uses TRBV11-2 and TRBJ1-1; TRBD1 matches 9 bases. CDR1 and CDR2 (germline): SGHAT, FQNNGV. V trimming: 7 bases; J trimming: 5 bases; junction bases outside the gene matches: 5. CDR3 size: 13 residues. The CDR3 DNA follows: TGTGCCAGCACACGGGACAGGGCTACTGAAGCTTTCTTT. It translates to CASTRDRATEAFF. Filled out from reference TRBV11-2 and TRBJ1-1, the complete variable domain reads EAGVAQSPRYKIIEKRQSVAFWCNPISGHATLYWYQQILGQGPKLLIQFQNNGVVDDSQLPKDRFSAERLKGVDSTLKIQPAKLEDSAVYLCASTRDRATEAFFGQGTRLTVV.

This clonotype has ten or more counts. J is TRBJ1-3 and V is TRBV6-6; D gene ambiguous. The germline gives CDR1 MNHNY, CDR2 SVGAGI (reference sequence). This CDR3 is built from 11 residues. V shed 7 bases and J shed 4 bases, with 5 bases lying between them. This CDR3 reads CASMAGNTIYF. CDR3 nucleotide sequence: TGTGCCAGCATGGCCGGAAACACCATATATTTT.

This clonotype was seen ten or more times. V gene TRBV7-9 combines with J gene TRBJ1-2, with 8 positions matching TRBD1. Germline V gene data show CDR1 as SEHNR and CDR2 as FQNEAQ (reference sequence). There are 14 residues in the CDR3. V gave up 2 bases and J gave up 5 bases; unmatched junction bases: 4. Written as DNA, the CDR3 is TGTGCCAGCAGCTTAACTGGGACAGGATATGGCTACACCTTC. This sequence encodes CASSLTGTGYGYTF. Supplemented by reference TRBV7-9 and TRBJ1-2, the full variable domain reads DTGVSQNPRHKITKRGQNVTFRCDPISEHNRLYWYRQTLGQGPEFLTYFQNEAQLEKSRLLSDRFSAERPKGSFSTLEIQRTEQGDSAMYLCASSLTGTGYGYTFGSGTRLTVV.

In its sample, this clonotype was seen a few times. The chain links TRBV7-6 to TRBJ1-6, with D unresolved. V was clipped by 3 bases and J by 8 bases, with 8 bases between them. Germline values: CDR1 SGHVS, CDR2 FNYEAQ. The CDR3 loop spans 13 amino acids. CDR3 amino acids: CASSFASDSPLHF. The CDR3 bases are TGTGCCAGCAGCTTCGCCTCGGATTCACCCCTCCACTTT.